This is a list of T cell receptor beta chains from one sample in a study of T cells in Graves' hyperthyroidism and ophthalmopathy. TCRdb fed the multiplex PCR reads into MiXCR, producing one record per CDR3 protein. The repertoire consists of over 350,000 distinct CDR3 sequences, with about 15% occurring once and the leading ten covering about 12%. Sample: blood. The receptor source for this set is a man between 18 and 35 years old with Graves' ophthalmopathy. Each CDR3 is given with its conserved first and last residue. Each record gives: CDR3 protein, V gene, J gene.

CDR3 protein: CASSFSGTRAFF
V gene: TRBV12-3/TRBV12-4
J gene: TRBJ1-1

CDR3 protein: CASSPFERSFNEQFF
V gene: TRBV11-2
J gene: TRBJ2-1

CDR3 protein: CASRSSGTNSPLHF
V gene: TRBV5-1
J gene: TRBJ1-6

CDR3 protein: CASRTTGRTEAFF
V gene: TRBV6-1
J gene: TRBJ1-1

CDR3 protein: CASVGIMNTEAFF
V gene: TRBV2
J gene: TRBJ1-1

CDR3 protein: CAWSVWMGSNQPQHF
V gene: TRBV30
J gene: TRBJ1-5

CDR3 protein: CASSRGLAGGPETQYF
V gene: TRBV18
J gene: TRBJ2-5

CDR3 protein: CSALRDSPAHTQYF
V gene: TRBV20-1
J gene: TRBJ2-3

CDR3 protein: CASSEIHLPHWNYGYTF
V gene: TRBV10-2
J gene: TRBJ1-2

CDR3 protein: CASSLLGGGAADTQYF
V gene: TRBV5-1
J gene: TRBJ2-3

CDR3 protein: CASSTSDQPQHF
V gene: TRBV18
J gene: TRBJ1-5

CDR3 protein: CASSLDAVSIIVQETQYF
V gene: TRBV11-2
J gene: TRBJ2-5

CDR3 protein: CASSGRGGLYGSGNTIYF
V gene: TRBV10-2
J gene: TRBJ1-3

CDR3 protein: CASSPIRTVGYHTEAFF
V gene: TRBV14
J gene: TRBJ1-1

CDR3 protein: CASGMGSTNEKLFF
V gene: TRBV12-3/TRBV12-4
J gene: TRBJ1-4

CDR3 protein: CASSSGTGFWEQYF
V gene: TRBV13
J gene: TRBJ2-7

CDR3 protein: CASSSVAGGPPSYEQYF
V gene: TRBV5-6
J gene: TRBJ2-7

CDR3 protein: CASSLVRVDTQYF
V gene: TRBV12-3/TRBV12-4
J gene: TRBJ2-3

CDR3 protein: CSARDASGRAGGTDTQYF
V gene: TRBV20-1
J gene: TRBJ2-3

CDR3 protein: CASSPPGLAYNEQFF
V gene: TRBV7-3
J gene: TRBJ2-1

CDR3 protein: CASSELAGGIYEQYF
V gene: TRBV2
J gene: TRBJ2-7

CDR3 protein: CASSLVLEVRTDTQYF
V gene: TRBV5-6
J gene: TRBJ2-3

CDR3 protein: CSAGSVGNEQFF
V gene: TRBV20-1
J gene: TRBJ2-1

CDR3 protein: CASSRTGEGSTEAFF
V gene: TRBV5-1
J gene: TRBJ1-1

CDR3 protein: CASSQRVLNYGYTF
V gene: TRBV3-1
J gene: TRBJ1-2

CDR3 protein: CATSKSRAAGETQYF
V gene: TRBV15
J gene: TRBJ2-5

CDR3 protein: CASSLRGEAEAFF
V gene: TRBV7-2
J gene: TRBJ1-1

CDR3 protein: CASSVGQERYGQYF
V gene: TRBV2
J gene: TRBJ2-7

CDR3 protein: CASSLDGTGNLLGAKNIQYF
V gene: TRBV11-2
J gene: TRBJ2-4

CDR3 protein: CASSRLGGDSFSSLFF
V gene: TRBV5-1
J gene: TRBJ1-4

CDR3 protein: CAWGTGVSTEAFF
V gene: TRBV30
J gene: TRBJ1-1

CDR3 protein: CASSQSDRAETQYF
V gene: TRBV3-1
J gene: TRBJ2-5

CDR3 protein: CSGESGTYNEQFF
V gene: TRBV20-1
J gene: TRBJ2-1

CDR3 protein: CSATRTSGVKNIQYF
V gene: TRBV20-1
J gene: TRBJ2-4

CDR3 protein: CASSPHPGAAGYNEQFF
V gene: TRBV6-2/TRBV6-3
J gene: TRBJ2-1

CDR3 protein: CASSLAGRAHEQFF
V gene: TRBV11-2
J gene: TRBJ2-1

CDR3 protein: CSASLAGRAYEQYF
V gene: TRBV20-1
J gene: TRBJ2-7

CDR3 protein: CASSARAGGGSTDTQYF
V gene: TRBV6-4
J gene: TRBJ2-3

CDR3 protein: CASSLDGSLLNTEAFF
V gene: TRBV5-4
J gene: TRBJ1-1

CDR3 protein: CASSHSHRGNQPQHF
V gene: TRBV6-9
J gene: TRBJ1-5